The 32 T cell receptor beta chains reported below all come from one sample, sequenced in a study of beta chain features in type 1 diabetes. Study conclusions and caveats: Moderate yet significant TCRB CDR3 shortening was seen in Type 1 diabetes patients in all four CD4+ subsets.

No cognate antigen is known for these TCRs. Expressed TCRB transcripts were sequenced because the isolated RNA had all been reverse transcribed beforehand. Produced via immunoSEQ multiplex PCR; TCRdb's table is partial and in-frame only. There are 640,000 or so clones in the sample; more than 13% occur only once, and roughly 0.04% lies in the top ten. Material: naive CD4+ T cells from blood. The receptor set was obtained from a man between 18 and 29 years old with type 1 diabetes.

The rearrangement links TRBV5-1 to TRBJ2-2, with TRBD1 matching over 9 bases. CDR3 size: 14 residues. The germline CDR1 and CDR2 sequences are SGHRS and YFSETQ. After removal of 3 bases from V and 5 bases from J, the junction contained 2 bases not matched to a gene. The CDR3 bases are TGCGCCAGCAGCTGGGACAGGGTAACCGGGGAGCTGTTTTTT. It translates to CASSWDRVTGELFF.

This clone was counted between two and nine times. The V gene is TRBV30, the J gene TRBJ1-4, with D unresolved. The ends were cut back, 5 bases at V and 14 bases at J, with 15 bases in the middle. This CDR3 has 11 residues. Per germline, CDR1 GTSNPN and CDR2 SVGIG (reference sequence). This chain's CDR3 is CAWANIDELFF. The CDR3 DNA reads TGTGCCTGGGCTAATATTGACGAGCTGTTTTTT.

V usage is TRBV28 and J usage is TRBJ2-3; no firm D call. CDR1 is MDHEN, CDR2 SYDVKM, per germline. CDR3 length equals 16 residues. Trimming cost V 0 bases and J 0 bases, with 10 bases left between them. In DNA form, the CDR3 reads TGTGCCAGCAGTTTATGGGCCTTCGACAGCACAGATACGCAGTATTTT. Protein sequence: CASSLWAFDSTDTQYF. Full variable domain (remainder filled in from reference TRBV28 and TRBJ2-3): DVKVTQSSRYLVKRTGEKVFLECVQDMDHENMFWYRQDPGLGLRLIYFSYDVKMKEKGDIPEGYSVSREKKERFSLILESASTNQTSMYLCASSLWAFDSTDTQYFGPGTRLTVL.

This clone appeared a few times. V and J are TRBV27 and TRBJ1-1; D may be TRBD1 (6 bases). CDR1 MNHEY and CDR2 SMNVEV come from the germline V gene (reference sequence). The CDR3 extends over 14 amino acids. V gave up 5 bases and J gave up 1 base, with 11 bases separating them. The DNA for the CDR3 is TGTGCCAGCAGTCCACAGGGCGGGAACACTGAAGCTTTCTTT. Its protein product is CASSPQGGNTEAFF.

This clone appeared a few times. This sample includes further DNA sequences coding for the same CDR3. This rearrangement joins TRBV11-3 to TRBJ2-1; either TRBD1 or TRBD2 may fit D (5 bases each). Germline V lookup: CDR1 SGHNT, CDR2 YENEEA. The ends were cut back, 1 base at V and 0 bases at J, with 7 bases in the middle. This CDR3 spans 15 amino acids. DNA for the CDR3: TGTGCCAGCAGCTTAGGGGGGAGCTCCTACAATGAGCAGTTCTTC. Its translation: CASSLGGSSYNEQFF.

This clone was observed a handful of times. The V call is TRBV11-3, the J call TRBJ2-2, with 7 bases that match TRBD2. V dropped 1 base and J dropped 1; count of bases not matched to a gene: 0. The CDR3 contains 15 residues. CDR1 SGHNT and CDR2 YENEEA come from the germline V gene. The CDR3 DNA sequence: TGTGCCAGCAGCTTAGGCGGGGGGAACACCGGGGAGCTGTTTTTT. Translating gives CASSLGGGNTGELFF.

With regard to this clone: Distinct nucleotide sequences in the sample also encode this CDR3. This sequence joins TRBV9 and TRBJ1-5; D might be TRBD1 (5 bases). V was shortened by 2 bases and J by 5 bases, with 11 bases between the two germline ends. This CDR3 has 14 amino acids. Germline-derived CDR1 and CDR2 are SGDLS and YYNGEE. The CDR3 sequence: CASSVGTGDQPQHF. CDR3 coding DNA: TGTGCCAGCAGCGTTGGGACGGGGGATCAGCCCCAGCATTTT.

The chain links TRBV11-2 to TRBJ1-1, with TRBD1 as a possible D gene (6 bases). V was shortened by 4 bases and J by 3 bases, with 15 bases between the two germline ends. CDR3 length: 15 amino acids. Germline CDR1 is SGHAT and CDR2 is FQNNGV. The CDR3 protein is CASSSQGGRDTEAFF. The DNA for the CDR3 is TGTGCCAGCAGCTCTCAAGGGGGACGGGACACTGAAGCTTTCTTT.

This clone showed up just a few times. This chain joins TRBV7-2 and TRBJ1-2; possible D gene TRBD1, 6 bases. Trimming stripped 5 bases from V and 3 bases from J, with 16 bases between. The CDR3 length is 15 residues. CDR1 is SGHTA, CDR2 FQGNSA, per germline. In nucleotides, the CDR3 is TGTGCCAGCAGCACGCGGATACAGGGATACTATGGCTACACCTTC. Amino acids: CASSTRIQGYYGYTF.

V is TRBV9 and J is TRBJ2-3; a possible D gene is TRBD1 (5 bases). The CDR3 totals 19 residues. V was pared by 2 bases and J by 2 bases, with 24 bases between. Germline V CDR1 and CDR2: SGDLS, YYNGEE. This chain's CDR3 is CASSVERGTSVDPTDTQYF. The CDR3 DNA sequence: TGTGCCAGCAGCGTGGAAAGGGGCACTTCTGTAGACCCCACAGATACGCAGTATTTT.

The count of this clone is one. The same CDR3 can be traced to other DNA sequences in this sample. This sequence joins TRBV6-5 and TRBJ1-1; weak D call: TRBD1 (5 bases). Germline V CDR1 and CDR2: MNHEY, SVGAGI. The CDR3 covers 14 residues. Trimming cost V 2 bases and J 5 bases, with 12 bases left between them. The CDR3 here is CASSYGTEGTEAFF. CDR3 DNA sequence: TGTGCCAGCAGTTACGGGACGGAGGGGACTGAAGCTTTCTTT.

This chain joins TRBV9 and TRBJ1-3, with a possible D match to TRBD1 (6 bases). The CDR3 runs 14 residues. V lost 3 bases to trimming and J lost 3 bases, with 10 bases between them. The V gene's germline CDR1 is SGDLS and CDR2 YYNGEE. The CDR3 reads CASSAGQFGNTIYF. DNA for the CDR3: TGTGCCAGCAGCGCAGGACAGTTTGGAAACACCATATATTTT.

CDR3 in DNA: TGTGCCAGTATTCGTGGTAGCGGGGGGACGGATGAGCAGTACTTC. Protein product: CASIRGSGGTDEQYF. The V and J genes are TRBV10-3 and TRBJ2-7; 10 bases are shared with TRBD2. The V segment lost 10 bases and the J segment 7 bases; nucleotides outside the gene matches: 16. The CDR3 sequence is 15 residues long. Germline V gene lookup returns CDR1 ENHRY and CDR2 SYGVKD.

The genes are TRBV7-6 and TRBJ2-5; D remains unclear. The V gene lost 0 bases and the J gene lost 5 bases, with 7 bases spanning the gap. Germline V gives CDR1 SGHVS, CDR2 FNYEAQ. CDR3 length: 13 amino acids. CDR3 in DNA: TGTGCCAGCAGCTTAGCGCCGCTGGAGACCCAGTACTTC. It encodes CASSLAPLETQYF.

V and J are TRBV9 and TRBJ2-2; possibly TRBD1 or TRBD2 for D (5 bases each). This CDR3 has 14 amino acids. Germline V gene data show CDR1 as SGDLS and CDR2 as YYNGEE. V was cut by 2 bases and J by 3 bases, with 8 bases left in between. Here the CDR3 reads CASSVGVDTGELFF. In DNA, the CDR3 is TGTGCCAGCAGCGTGGGGGTTGACACCGGGGAGCTGTTTTTT.

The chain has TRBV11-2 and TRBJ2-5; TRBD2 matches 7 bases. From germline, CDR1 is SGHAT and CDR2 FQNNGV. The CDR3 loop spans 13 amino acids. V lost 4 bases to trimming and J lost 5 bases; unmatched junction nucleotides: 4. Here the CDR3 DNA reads TGTGCCAGCAGCTGGGGGAGGGTCGAGACCCAGTACTTC. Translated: CASSWGRVETQYF.

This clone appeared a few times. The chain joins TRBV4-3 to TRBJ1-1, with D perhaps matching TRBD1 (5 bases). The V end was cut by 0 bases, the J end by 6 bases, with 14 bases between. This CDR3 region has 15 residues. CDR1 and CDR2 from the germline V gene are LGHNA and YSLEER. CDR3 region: CASSQETGPSSEAFF. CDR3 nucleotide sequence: TGCGCCAGCAGCCAAGAAACAGGCCCCTCTTCTGAAGCTTTCTTT.

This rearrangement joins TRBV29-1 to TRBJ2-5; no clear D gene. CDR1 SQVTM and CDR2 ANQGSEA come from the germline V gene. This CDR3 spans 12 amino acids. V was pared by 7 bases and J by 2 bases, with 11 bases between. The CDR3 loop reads CSGIGLQETQYF. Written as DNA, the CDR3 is TGCAGCGGGATAGGGCTACAAGAGACCCAGTACTTC.

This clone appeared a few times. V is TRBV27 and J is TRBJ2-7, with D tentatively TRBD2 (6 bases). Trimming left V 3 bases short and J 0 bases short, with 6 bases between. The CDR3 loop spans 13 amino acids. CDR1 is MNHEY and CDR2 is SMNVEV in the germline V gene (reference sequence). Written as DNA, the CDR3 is TGTGCCAGCAGTTTGGAGGGCTCCTACGAGCAGTACTTC. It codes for CASSLEGSYEQYF.

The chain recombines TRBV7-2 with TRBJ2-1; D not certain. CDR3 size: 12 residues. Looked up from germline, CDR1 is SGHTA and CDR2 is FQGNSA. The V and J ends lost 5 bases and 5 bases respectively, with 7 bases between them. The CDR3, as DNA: TGTGCCAGCAGCGGCCGGGACAATGAGCAGTTCTTC. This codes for CASSGRDNEQFF.

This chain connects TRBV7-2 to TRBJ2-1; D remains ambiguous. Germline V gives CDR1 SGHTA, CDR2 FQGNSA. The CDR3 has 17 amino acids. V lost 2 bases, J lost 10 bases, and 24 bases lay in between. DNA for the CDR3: TGTGCCAGCAGCTTACAGTCGATGGGGTCGTCGGCGAGCGAGCAGTTCTTC. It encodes CASSLQSMGSSASEQFF.

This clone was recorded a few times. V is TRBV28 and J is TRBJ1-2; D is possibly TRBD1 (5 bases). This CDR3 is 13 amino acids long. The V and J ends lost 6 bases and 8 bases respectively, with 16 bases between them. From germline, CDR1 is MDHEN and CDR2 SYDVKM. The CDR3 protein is CASSPGRLWGYTF. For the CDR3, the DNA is TGTGCCAGCAGCCCGGGACGGCTTTGGGGCTACACCTTC.

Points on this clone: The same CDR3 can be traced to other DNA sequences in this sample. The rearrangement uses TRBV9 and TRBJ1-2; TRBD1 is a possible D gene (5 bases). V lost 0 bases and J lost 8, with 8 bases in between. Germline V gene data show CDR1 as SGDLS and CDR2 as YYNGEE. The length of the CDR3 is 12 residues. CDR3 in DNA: TGTGCCAGCAGCGTAGTCGGGGGAGGCTACACCTTC. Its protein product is CASSVVGGGYTF.

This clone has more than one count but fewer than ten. The CDR3 DNA reads TGTGCCAGTAGTAGGCAGAATAATTCACCCCTCCACTTT. Protein product: CASSRQNNSPLHF. J is TRBJ1-6 and V is TRBV19; no clear D. Trimming took off 4 bases at V and 5 bases at J, with 6 bases between the two ends. CDR3 length equals 13 residues. Germline CDR1 reads LNHDA; CDR2 reads SQIVND (reference sequence).

CDR3 amino acids: CAWRGGPEGYTF. CDR3 nucleotide sequence: TGTGCCTGGAGGGGGGGGCCGGAGGGCTACACCTTC. This chain connects TRBV30 to TRBJ1-2, with D tentatively TRBD1 (6 bases). The CDR3 length is 12 residues. Germline V gene lookup returns CDR1 GTSNPN and CDR2 SVGIG (reference sequence). Trimming removed 3 bases from V and 8 bases from J, with 13 bases in between.

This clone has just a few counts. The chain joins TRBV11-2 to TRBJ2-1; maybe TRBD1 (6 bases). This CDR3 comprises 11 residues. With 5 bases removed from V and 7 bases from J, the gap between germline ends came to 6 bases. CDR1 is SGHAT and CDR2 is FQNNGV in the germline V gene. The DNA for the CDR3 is TGTGCCAGCAGCAGGGGGAATGAGCAGTTCTTC. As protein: CASSRGNEQFF.

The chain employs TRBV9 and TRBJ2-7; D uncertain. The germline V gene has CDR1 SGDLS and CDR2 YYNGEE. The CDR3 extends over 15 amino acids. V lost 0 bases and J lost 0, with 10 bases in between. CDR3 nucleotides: TGTGCCAGCAGCGTAGGTGTTGGAGTCTCCTACGAGCAGTACTTC. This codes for CASSVGVGVSYEQYF.

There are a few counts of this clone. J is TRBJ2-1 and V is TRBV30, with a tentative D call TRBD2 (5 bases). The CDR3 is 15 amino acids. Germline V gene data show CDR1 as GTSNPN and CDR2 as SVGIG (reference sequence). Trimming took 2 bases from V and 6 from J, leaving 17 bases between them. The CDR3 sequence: CAWSLRGIIFNEQFF. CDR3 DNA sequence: TGTGCCTGGAGTCTCCGGGGTATCATCTTCAATGAGCAGTTCTTC. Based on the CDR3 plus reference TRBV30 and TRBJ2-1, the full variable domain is SQTIHQWPATLVQPVGSPLSLECTVEGTSNPNLYWYRQAAGRGLQLLFYSVGIGQISSEVPQNLSASRPQDRQFILSSKKLLLSDSGFYLCAWSLRGIIFNEQFFGPGTRLTVL.

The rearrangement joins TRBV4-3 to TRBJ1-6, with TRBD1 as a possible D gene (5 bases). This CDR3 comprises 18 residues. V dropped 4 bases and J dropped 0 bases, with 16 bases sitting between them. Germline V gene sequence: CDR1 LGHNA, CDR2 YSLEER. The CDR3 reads CASSRIRTGGSYNSPLHF. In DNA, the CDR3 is TGCGCCAGCAGCCGGATACGTACAGGAGGCTCCTATAATTCACCCCTCCACTTT.

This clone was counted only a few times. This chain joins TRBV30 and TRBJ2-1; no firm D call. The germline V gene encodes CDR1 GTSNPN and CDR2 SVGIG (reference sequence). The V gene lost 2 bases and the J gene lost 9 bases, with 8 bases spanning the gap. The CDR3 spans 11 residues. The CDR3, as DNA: TGTGCCTGGAGTCTACTGGGTGAGCAGTTCTTC. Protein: CAWSLLGEQFF.

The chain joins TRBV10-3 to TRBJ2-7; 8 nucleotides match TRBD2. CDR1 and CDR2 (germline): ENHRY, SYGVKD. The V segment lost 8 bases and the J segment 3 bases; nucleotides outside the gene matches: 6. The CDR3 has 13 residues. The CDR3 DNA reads TGTGCCATCTTCCGCGGGAGGCACTACGAGCAGTACTTC. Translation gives CAIFRGRHYEQYF.

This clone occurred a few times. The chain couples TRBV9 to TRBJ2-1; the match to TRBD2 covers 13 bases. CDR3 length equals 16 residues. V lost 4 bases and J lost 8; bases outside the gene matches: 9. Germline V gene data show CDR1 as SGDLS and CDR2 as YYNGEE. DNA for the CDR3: TGTGCCAGCAGCACTCTAACTAGCGGGGGGGCCGATGAGCAGTTCTTC. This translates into CASSTLTSGGADEQFF.